The 3 T cell receptor beta chains in this list originate from one sample, sequenced in a study of cytomegalovirus exposure and HLA in healthy donors. Both 60 Vbeta primers and 13 Jbeta primers went into the PCR. Data came from immunoSEQ multiplex PCR; TCRdb stores just in-frame clones and leaves some out. The sample has approximately 150,000 clones; roughly 78% are singletons. The sequenced sample consisted of PBMCs. The receptors come from a woman aged 45-65 years in good health and CMV-seropositive.

The V gene is TRBV4-2, the J gene TRBJ1-5; TRBD1 might be the D (6 bases). Germline V gives CDR1 LGHNA, CDR2 YNFKEQ. V was clipped by 1 base and J by 0 bases, with 10 bases between them. The CDR3 is made up of 16 amino acids. The CDR3 protein is CASSQVGQYSNQPQHF. For the CDR3, the DNA is TGTGCCAGCAGCCAAGTAGGACAGTATAGCAATCAGCCCCAGCATTTT.

The chain links TRBV7-8 to TRBJ2-7; TRBD2 might be the D (6 bases). Germline V gene lookup returns CDR1 SGHVS and CDR2 FQNEAQ. The CDR3 sequence is 14 residues long. The V end was cut by 2 bases, the J end by 9 bases, with 17 bases between. This chain's CDR3 is CASSLIAGGARQYF. CDR3 nucleotide sequence: TGTGCCAGCAGCTTAATCGCGGGCGGGGCCCGGCAGTACTTC.

V is TRBV6-6 and J is TRBJ1-6; D possibly corresponds to TRBD1 (6 bases). The V end was cut by 2 bases, the J end by 8 bases, with 16 bases between. This CDR3 is 16 amino acids long. CDR1 is MNHNY and CDR2 is SVGAGI in the germline V gene (reference sequence). CDR3 in DNA: TGTGCCAGCAGTTACGCGCCCCCAGGGGAACATTCACCCCTCCACTTT. Translation gives CASSYAPPGEHSPLHF.